This TCR beta chain was sequenced in a study of identifying expanded T cells in peripheral blood. The CDR3 runs to 13 residues. Germline loops: CDR1 SGHRS, CDR2 YFSETQ. The V end was cut by 1 base, the J end by 4 bases, with 8 bases between. Using immunoSEQ multiplex PCR, the repertoire was profiled, and TCRdb retains in-frame clones only, with some absent. The repertoire holds some 120,000 clones, with 84% as singletons. V and J are TRBV5-1 and TRBJ2-5, with no clear D. The sequencing sample was made of blood. The clonotype originates from a person aged 18 to 75 in good health. CDR3 nucleotides: TGCGCCAGCAGCTTGTTCAGCTTAGAGACCCAGTACTTC. Its protein is CASSLFSLETQYF.